This T cell receptor beta chain is drawn from a study of cytomegalovirus exposure and HLA in healthy donors. Study-wide background: Earlier, 150 million to 200 million T cells were analyzed, and approximately 110 million unique TCR beta sequences were found among them. Study findings and constraints: The listing of 150 to 200 TCR beta chains classed them as cytomegalovirus-associated. What a later analysis showed was that several of the most significant clusters appeared linked to common viral pathogens. Testing in vitro showed three CMV-associated chains specific for CMV antigens.

The CDR3 length is 16 residues. With 5 bases clipped from V and 4 bases from J, the junction kept 7 bases outside the gene matches. The germline V gene encodes CDR1 ENHRY and CDR2 SYGVKD. Details on this clone: What it binds is unknown.

13 Jbeta primers and 60 Vbeta primers were used for the PCR. Assay: immunoSEQ multiplex PCR; the TCRdb copy retains only in-frame clones and omits some. The sample shows about 200,000 clones, about 81% of them seen only once. Sequenced material: PBMCs. This TCR derives from a woman in her forties or fifties in good health and CMV-seropositive. The gene calls are TRBV10-3 and TRBJ2-5; 13 nucleotides align to TRBD2. DNA for the CDR3: TGTGCCATCAGTCCTGGACTAGCGGGAGTTAGAGAGACCCAGTACTTC. Encoded protein: CAISPGLAGVRETQYF.